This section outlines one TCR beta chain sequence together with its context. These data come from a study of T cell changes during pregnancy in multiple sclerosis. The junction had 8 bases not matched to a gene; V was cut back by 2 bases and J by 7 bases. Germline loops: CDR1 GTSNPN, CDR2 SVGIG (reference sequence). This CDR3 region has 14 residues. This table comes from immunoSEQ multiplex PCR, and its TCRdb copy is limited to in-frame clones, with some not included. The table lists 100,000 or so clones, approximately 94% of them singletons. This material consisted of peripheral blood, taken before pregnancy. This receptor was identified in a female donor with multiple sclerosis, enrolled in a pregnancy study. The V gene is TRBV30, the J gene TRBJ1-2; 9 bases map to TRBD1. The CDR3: CAWSRTGVVLGYTF. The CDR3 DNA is TGTGCCTGGAGTCGGACAGGGGTAGTTCTTGGCTACACCTTC.